The T cell receptor (beta chain) under discussion was sequenced for a study of control samples from healthy donors and cancer patients. The protocol was immunoSEQ multiplex PCR, while the TCRdb copy is restricted to in-frame clones and leaves out a portion. The repertoire consists of about 130,000 clones, with over 85% occurring once and the leading ten covering less than 4%. Germline V gene lookup returns CDR1 SEHNR and CDR2 FQNEAQ (reference sequence). Between the trimmed V and J ends, which lost 2 bases and 0 bases, there was a span of 14 bases. This CDR3 is built from 16 residues. What was sequenced was blood. The TCR sequence derives from a man aged 25-45 years in good health. V usage is TRBV7-9 and J usage is TRBJ2-7, with a possible D match to TRBD1 (6 bases). CDR3 loop: CASSLLRPGDSYEQYF. In nucleotides, the CDR3 is TGTGCCAGCAGCTTATTACGGCCAGGGGACTCCTACGAGCAGTACTTC.